The present TCR beta chain was sequenced within a study of blood T cells in healthy people across ages (dated by TCRdb to between 2015 and 2017). Turning to the overall study: In model experiments, template switching captured roughly one uniquely barcoded TCR beta cDNA molecule for every two T cells. Four age groups were formed from the donors: young (average about 16 years), middle-aged (less than 40), aged (roughly 58) and long-lived (about 80). To avoid experimental bias, donors of different ages were spread randomly across the sequencing lanes. To track age-related changes in TCR beta repertoire diversity, the study relied on deep sequencing normalized with unique cDNA molecular identifiers. Using the same blood draw, the study looked at two additional independent replicas of 1 million unique cDNA reads for two donors, one aged 18 to 29 and the other aged 80 or older.

The CDR3 numbers 16 residues from cysteine through phenylalanine. Only the CDR3 portion is preserved as DNA: 48 bases, with reading frame beginning at the first base. Remarks on this clonotype: Its antigen remains undetermined. The input lacks base qualities; no much larger clone sits a single base away.

The study at large found these results: Conclusive comparison of naive and antigen-experienced compartments was prevented by the profiling of bulk unsorted PBMCs. The percentage of naive T cells measured by flow cytometry correlated strongly with observed TCR beta diversity. As age increased, observed TCR beta diversity per million T cells dropped in a roughly linear way, and a significant reduction was already evident by age 40. Because donor CMV infection status was unknown, age-related changes in expanded clonotypes were potentially confounded. The long-lived group showed more naive CD4+ T cells, fewer expanded clones and increased TCR diversity than the aged group, suggesting age selection. Total diversity estimates from one million sequenced T cells were considered lower bounds and underestimates.

Donors were approximately 42 systemically healthy Caucasian individuals from Russia aged roughly 6 to 90 years. Around 10 milliliters of peripheral blood were collected from each donor into EDTA-treated Vacutainer tubes. Ficoll-Paque density-gradient centrifugation was used to isolate PBMCs, with at least 6.5 million per sample. Trizol reagent was used to extract total RNA from the PBMCs, yielding at least 6 micrograms per sample. The percentages of naive CD45RAhigh/CD27high T cells were determined by flow cytometry on a PBMC aliquot from every donor. Library preparation employed 5' RACE. The instrument given in TCRdb is Illumina HiSeq 2500. A second PCR of roughly 6 to 11 cycles was run with a J-beta primer mix and a sample-barcoded 5' primer. A template-switch 5' adaptor carrying 12 random nucleotides introduced a unique molecular identifier onto each TCR beta cDNA molecule. Each sample yielded at least 3 million CDR3-containing paired-end reads. First-strand cDNA synthesis was performed from all RNA using the Mint cDNA synthesis kit, with priming by a TRBC-specific oligonucleotide. Following uracil-DNA glycosylase treatment, all cDNA underwent a first 18-cycle PCR with the universal primers M1SS and BC2_uni_R. For the original study's pipeline: For normalization, 1 million high-quality reads were randomly selected from each sample, with every read carrying a distinct molecular identifier. Reads sharing molecular identifiers were discarded rather than binned into consensus sequences. MiTCR, run with a Q25 quality threshold and the strictest error-elimination algorithm, handled CDR3 identification, clonotype clustering and error correction. Lower-bound total TCR beta diversity was estimated with a nonparametric unseen species model using Euler transformation. Through fastp at Q25 and MiXCR, TCRdb rebuilt clones from the public reads, retaining in-frame beta chains. Rows are unified per CDR3 protein, each entry keeping the most common DNA and genes. These V and J calls rely on TCRdb rather than the paper's analysis. This sample holds over 600,000 distinct CDR3 sequences; around three fifths were observed only once. The leading ten clones occupy around a quarter of the sample.

In this chain, TRBV21-1 is recombined with TRBJ2-7; TRBD2 is taken as the D call from the table, unchecked against the DNA. TRBV21-1 is an annotated pseudogene. Sequencing was done on a sample of blood. The sequence was collected from a man aged 35 to 55 in good health. The nucleotide sequence is TGTGCCAGCAGCAAAATAGGTGGGACTGCCTCCTACGAGCAGTACTTC. Protein translation: CASSKIGGTASYEQYF.